This T cell receptor beta chain is from a study of blood T cell repertoires in COVID-19 (dated by TCRdb to 2018 to 2021). Background for the entire study: Samples covering the acute and convalescent phases of COVID-19 were provided by collaborators in the United States, Italy and Spain. Samples were obtained from the ongoing ImmuneRACE study (first 160 participants) and from about 1,300 subjects provided by 6 global collaborators. Where available, HLA class I and class II types were taken from metadata supplied by the sample provider and were not determined by assay-based typing. The repertoires were released in a freely available public database intended as a resource for research on the immune response to SARS-CoV-2. The sample metadata nearly always contained a de-identified subject ID, COVID-19 status, age in years and sex. Deeply sampled blood TCRbeta repertoires from subjects exposed to, actively infected with, or recovered from COVID-19 were included in the dataset. The material from the prospective study consisted of cDNA or gDNA derived from T cells, B-cell-depleted T cells, or PBMCs. Paper-wide results and their limitations: How much clinical and demographic metadata was included differed by source and by participant, and the metadata was provided uncurated.

A note on this clone: It has no known antigen specificity. Within one base of it there is no much larger clone, and no base qualities were kept.

Trimming removed 2 bases from V and 2 bases from J; the gene matches leave 3 bases unexplained. Per the germline V gene, SGHTA is the CDR1 and FQGTGA is the CDR2. There are 15 amino acids in the CDR3, from cysteine to phenylalanine inclusive. Of the read, only the CDR3 DNA is kept; its 45 bases are in frame from base 1. The collaborating institutions used their own protocols to collect whole blood in K2EDTA tubes. For TCRbeta analysis, collaborator samples were shipped as frozen whole blood, as isolated PBMCs, or as DNA extracted from either sample type. TCRbeta CDR3 regions were amplified from genomic DNA using the immunoSEQ Assay, a bias-controlled multiplex PCR. As for how the authors treated the data: The number of nucleated cells in each sample was estimated by amplification of reference gene primers within the assay. Sequence reads were collapsed and filtered to measure the absolute abundance of every unique TCRbeta CDR3 rearrangement. For each sample, productive Simpson clonality was calculated as the square root of Simpson's diversity index across productive rearrangements. In TCRdb, the immuneACCESS table is reduced to in-frame sequences with V and J assigned. These tables do not hold every clone; where another copy was compared, an unresolved V gene accounts for under half, and the others remain unexplained. For V, J and clone size, that table is used; D and trimming come from the DNA. This sample comprises 200,000 to 250,000 clones, under 95% of them detected only once. The ten most abundant clones make up more than 0.95% of the sample.

The rearranged chain carries TRBV7-3 and TRBJ2-1; TRBD1 aligns with 7 central bases. This clonotype originated in a man aged 25-40 years with acute or convalescent COVID-19. The sequenced sample was peripheral blood. The sequenced DNA is TGTGCCAGCAGCTTACTTCAGGGGGCCTACAATGAGCAGTTCTTC. It translates to CASSLLQGAYNEQFF.